This TCR beta chain was sequenced during a study of cytomegalovirus exposure and HLA in healthy donors. Notes on the study in general: Links to common viral pathogens appeared, in a later analysis, for several of the most significant clusters. A later analysis reportedly found that, within productive TCRs, an Asian-associated ancestry cluster had fewer N-insertions than the mean observed across the 666 donors. A later analysis showed TCR association rates differing by HLA locus, peaking at DRB1 and lowest at HLA-C.

Worth noting for this clone: Its antigen is unidentified.

Both 60 Vbeta primers and 13 Jbeta primers went into the PCR. Sequencing used immunoSEQ multiplex PCR; TCRdb keeps in-frame clones, though not all of them. The sample yields roughly 200,000 clones, 70% to 85% seen once. In nominal health when sampled, donors likely had unrecorded immune exposures nonetheless. Trimming stripped 2 bases from V and 0 bases from J, with 10 bases between. The CDR3 has 14 residues. CDR1 GTSNPN and CDR2 SVGIG come from the germline V gene (reference sequence). The rearrangement uses TRBV30 and TRBJ1-1, with D maybe TRBD1 (5 bases). This sequence was found in a woman in her twenties or thirties in good health and CMV-seropositive. The sequenced sample was PBMCs. The CDR3 here is CAWSRGGMNTEAFF. Written as DNA, the CDR3 is TGTGCCTGGAGTAGGGGCGGGATGAACACTGAAGCTTTCTTT.